The 24 T cell receptor beta chains below come from one sample, sequenced in a study of shared clonotypes between healthy human individuals. Libraries were prepared by immunoSEQ multiplex PCR; TCRdb keeps only in-frame clonotypes and omits some of them. The sample includes over 800,000 clones, 92% of them seen just once. CD45RO negativity and positive selection for CCR7 defined naive CD8 cells, a population that excluded terminally differentiated effector memory CD45RA+ cells. Sequencing was performed on naive CD8+ T cells sorted from blood. The source of these receptors is a man aged 25-45 years in good health.

The gene calls are TRBV29-1 and TRBJ1-2, with D tentatively TRBD1 (5 bases). This CDR3 is built from 14 residues. Per germline, CDR1 SQVTM and CDR2 ANQGSEA. V lost 4 bases, J lost 0 bases, and 12 bases lay in between. CDR3 residues: CSVGPDRANYGYTF. In DNA, the CDR3 is TGCAGCGTTGGACCCGACAGAGCTAACTATGGCTACACCTTC. The full variable domain, its missing parts supplied by reference TRBV29-1 and TRBJ1-2, is SAVISQKPSRDICQRGTSLTIQCQVDSQVTMMFWYRQQPGQSLTLIATANQGSEATYESGFVIDKFPISRPNLTFSTLTVSNMSPEDSSIYLCSVGPDRANYGYTFGSGTRLTVV.

The chain is built from TRBV27 and TRBJ2-1; D perhaps matches TRBD1 (7 bases). Germline CDR1 and CDR2: MNHEY and SMNVEV (reference sequence). Trimming stripped 4 bases from V and 8 bases from J, with 18 bases between. This CDR3 spans 15 amino acids. The DNA for the CDR3 is TGTGCCAGCAGTTCCCGCAGGGGGGATGTCCATGAGCAGTTCTTC. Translation: CASSSRRGDVHEQFF.

The chain couples TRBV7-9 to TRBJ2-1, with TRBD1 matching 9 bases. This CDR3 is built from 13 residues. From germline, CDR1 is SEHNR and CDR2 FQNEAQ (reference sequence). V shed 7 bases, J shed 7 bases, and the junction held 5 bases outside the gene matches. CDR3 residues: CASNPTGGNEQFF. The CDR3 DNA is TGTGCCAGCAACCCGACAGGGGGGAATGAGCAGTTCTTC.

The rearrangement joins TRBV5-1 to TRBJ2-6; D gene unclear. The CDR3 length is 16 residues. Trimming took off 0 bases at V and 0 bases at J, with 7 bases between the two ends. The germline V gene encodes CDR1 SGHRS and CDR2 YFSETQ. CDR3 DNA sequence: TGCGCCAGCAGCTTGGCACAGTACTCTGGGGCCAACGTCCTGACTTTC. Its protein product is CASSLAQYSGANVLTF.

This clone has a handful of counts. V and J are TRBV6-4 and TRBJ2-1; TRBD2 agrees at 9 bases. Trimming at V came to 1 base and at J to 7 bases, leaving 8 bases not matched to a gene. The CDR3 length is 16 residues. Germline lookup yields CDR1 MRHNA and CDR2 SNTAGT. DNA of the CDR3: TGTGCCAGCAGTGACTTTAGCGGGAGTAGTCTAAATGAGCAGTTCTTC. It codes for CASSDFSGSSLNEQFF.

This chain connects TRBV11-2 to TRBJ2-1; tentatively, D is TRBD1 (6 bases). CDR3 length: 13 residues. Trimming left V 5 bases short and J 10 bases short, with 15 bases between. Germline V gene lookup returns CDR1 SGHAT and CDR2 FQNNGV. Here the CDR3 reads CASSAPRGAEQFF. CDR3 bases: TGTGCCAGCAGCGCCCCCAGGGGAGCCGAGCAGTTCTTC.

The CDR3 loop is CASSRLLANEQFF. CDR3 DNA: TGCGCCAGCAGCCGTTTACTAGCAAATGAGCAGTTCTTC. The rearrangement joins TRBV4-1 to TRBJ2-1; D perhaps matches TRBD2 (6 bases). CDR3 length: 13 amino acids. Germline V gene lookup returns CDR1 MGHRA and CDR2 YSYEKL. Trimming left V 4 bases short and J 7 bases short, with 11 bases between.

The rearrangement joins TRBV11-3 to TRBJ2-1; TRBD1 might be the D (6 bases). The CDR3 runs to 15 residues. V was trimmed by 6 bases and J by 3 bases, leaving 15 bases between them. Germline lookup yields CDR1 SGHNT and CDR2 YENEEA. CDR3 residues: CASSYRTEIYNEQFF. CDR3 sequence (DNA): TGTGCCAGCAGTTATAGGACAGAAATCTACAATGAGCAGTTCTTC.

The chain carries TRBV27 and TRBJ1-2; 9 bases are a match to TRBD1. With V trimmed by 4 bases and J by 7 bases, 7 bases remained unmatched. Germline CDR1 MNHEY, CDR2 SMNVEV (reference sequence). This CDR3 is 14 amino acids long. CDR3 residues: CASSSGTGRVGYTF. The CDR3 DNA follows: TGTGCCAGCAGTTCCGGGACAGGGAGGGTTGGCTACACCTTC.

The chain joins TRBV6-6 to TRBJ2-1, with D possibly TRBD2 on 6 matching bases. The ends were cut back, 6 bases at V and 4 bases at J, with 19 bases in the middle. Germline CDR1 is MNHNY and CDR2 is SVGAGI (reference sequence). CDR3 length: 16 amino acids. Here the CDR3 DNA reads TGTGCCAGCAGCCAACTTCCCGGGACTGGTTACAATGAGCAGTTCTTC. Its protein is CASSQLPGTGYNEQFF.

The chain joins TRBV15 to TRBJ2-3; no firm D call. With 5 bases removed from V and 0 bases from J, the gap between germline ends came to 3 bases. The CDR3 runs to 12 residues. Germline CDR1 LNHNV, CDR2 YYDKDF (reference sequence). CDR3 bases: TGTGCCACCAGCCGGAGCACAGATACGCAGTATTTT. It specifies CATSRSTDTQYF.

The gene calls are TRBV6-6 and TRBJ2-2; TRBD1 aligns across 9 bases. V shed 7 bases and J 6 bases; nucleotides not matched to a gene: 9. The germline V gene has CDR1 MNHNY and CDR2 SVGAGI (reference sequence). The CDR3 spans 15 residues. The CDR3 region has the DNA TGTGCCAGCACCCAAGGGACAGGGCTACCCGGGGAGCTGTTTTTT. This encodes CASTQGTGLPGELFF.

In this sample, this clone turned up a few times. The chain links TRBV12-5 to TRBJ1-1, with unresolved D. Trimming pared 4 bases from V and 4 bases from J, leaving 13 bases between. CDR1 and CDR2 from the germline V gene are LGHNT and FRNRAP. CDR3 length equals 14 residues. The CDR3 nucleotides are TGTGCTAGTGGTTCGCGCGTAGAGGGCACTGAAGCTTTCTTT. Protein product: CASGSRVEGTEAFF.

The rearrangement links TRBV27 to TRBJ1-2; D might be TRBD1 (5 bases). The V and J ends lost 4 bases and 8 bases respectively, with 17 bases between them. The germline V gene has CDR1 MNHEY and CDR2 SMNVEV (reference sequence). This CDR3 has 14 amino acids. CDR3 DNA: TGTGCCAGCAGTTCTCCGGGGCTACGCCGGGGCTACACCTTC. Protein: CASSSPGLRRGYTF.

This clone was observed a single time. This chain connects TRBV6-9 to TRBJ2-7; perhaps TRBD2 as D (5 bases). The V end lost 5 bases, the J end lost 7 bases, and 12 bases lay between the germline ends. The CDR3 covers 12 residues. In germline, CDR1 is MNHGY, CDR2 SVAAGI. The CDR3 is CASSTPRGEQYF. CDR3 nucleotides: TGTGCCAGCAGTACCCCGCGAGGGGAGCAGTACTTC.

The V call is TRBV15, the J call TRBJ2-7; a weak D match, TRBD1 (6 bases). The V gene's germline CDR1 is LNHNV and CDR2 YYDKDF (reference sequence). CDR3 length equals 15 residues. V lost 3 bases to trimming and J lost 0 bases, with 12 bases between them. CDR3 in amino acids: CATSSGPGDSYEQYF. The CDR3 region has the DNA TGTGCCACCAGCAGCGGGCCAGGGGACTCCTACGAGCAGTACTTC.

The chain recombines TRBV10-1 with TRBJ2-7, with 12 bases matching TRBD2. Trimming cost V 5 bases and J 4 bases; bases outside gene matches: 6. The germline CDR1 and CDR2 sequences are WNHNN and SYGVQD (reference sequence). The CDR3 is 15 amino acids. Here the CDR3 reads CASSHLAGGSYEQYF. The CDR3, as DNA: TGCGCCAGCAGTCATCTAGCGGGAGGGTCTTACGAGCAGTACTTC.

V usage is TRBV6-5 and J usage is TRBJ2-1; 7 bases are shared with TRBD1. The V and J ends lost 4 bases and 7 bases, in that order; junction bases with no gene match: 4. The germline V gene has CDR1 MNHEY and CDR2 SVGAGI. The CDR3 spans 13 residues. The CDR3 DNA follows: TGTGCCAGCAGTTTAGGGACAGAAAATGAGCAGTTCTTC. It yields the protein CASSLGTENEQFF.

This sequence joins TRBV18 and TRBJ2-7; a possible D gene is TRBD2 (5 bases). Germline assignment: CDR1 KGHSH and CDR2 LQKENI. V lost 4 bases, J lost 0 bases, and 10 bases lay in between. The CDR3 contains 14 residues. DNA of the CDR3: TGTGCCAGCTCACTAGCGCGACCCTCCTACGAGCAGTACTTC. It is translated as CASSLARPSYEQYF. Full variable domain (outside the CDR3, taken from reference TRBV18 and TRBJ2-7): NAGVMQNPRHLVRRRGQEARLRCSPMKGHSHVYWYRQLPEEGLKFMVYLQKENIIDESGMPKERFSAEFPKEGPSILRIQQVVRGDSAAYFCASSLARPSYEQYFGPGTRLTVT.

This chain connects TRBV15 to TRBJ2-7, with D possibly being TRBD2 (7 bases). CDR1 LNHNV and CDR2 YYDKDF come from the germline V gene (reference sequence). V was shortened by 6 bases and J by 6 bases, with 9 bases between the two germline ends. This CDR3 is 11 amino acids long. The CDR3 sequence is CATRGGVEQYF. DNA for the CDR3: TGTGCCACCAGAGGGGGGGTCGAGCAGTACTTC.

The rearrangement uses TRBV21-1 and TRBJ1-4. TRBV21-1 is recorded as a pseudogene. The CDR3 is 12 amino acids. The CDR3 region is CASSKANEKLFF. The DNA for the CDR3 is TGTGCCAGCAGCAAAGCTAATGAAAAACTGTTTTTT.

The chain couples TRBV7-9 to TRBJ2-3; the match to TRBD2 covers 7 bases. CDR3 size: 16 residues. V trimming: 3 bases; J trimming: 2 bases; junction bases outside the gene matches: 8. The germline gives CDR1 SEHNR, CDR2 FQNEAQ (reference sequence). In DNA, the CDR3 is TGTGCCAGCAGCTTGAGTAGCGGGTACACCACAGATACGCAGTATTTT. Translating it yields CASSLSSGYTTDTQYF. The full variable domain, rest sourced from reference TRBV7-9 and TRBJ2-3, is DTGVSQNPRHKITKRGQNVTFRCDPISEHNRLYWYRQTLGQGPEFLTYFQNEAQLEKSRLLSDRFSAERPKGSFSTLEIQRTEQGDSAMYLCASSLSSGYTTDTQYFGPGTRLTVL.

The chain carries TRBV27 and TRBJ1-5; possible D gene TRBD1, 5 bases. V was pared by 6 bases and J by 0 bases, with 12 bases between. Germline lookup yields CDR1 MNHEY and CDR2 SMNVEV (reference sequence). The CDR3 loop spans 15 amino acids. The CDR3 here is CASSPGRSSNQPQHF. CDR3 in DNA: TGTGCCAGCAGCCCGGGACGGAGTAGCAATCAGCCCCAGCATTTT.

About this clone: The sample holds other DNA sequences that translate to the same CDR3. CDR3 nucleotides: TGTGCCAGCAGCGGGAATCAGCCCCAGCATTTT. It is translated as CASSGNQPQHF. The genes are TRBV28 and TRBJ1-5; no definite D call. V lost 6 bases, J lost 4 bases, and 4 bases lay in between. The germline V gene encodes CDR1 MDHEN and CDR2 SYDVKM. CDR3 length: 11 residues.